One sample yielded the 20 T cell receptor beta chains listed below, sequenced in a study of T cells after yellow fever vaccination. Via MiXCR, TCRdb re-called the 5' RACE reads, giving one row per CDR3 protein. The sample includes around 320,000 distinct CDR3 sequences, 3.5% to 4.5% of them seen just once. The sequenced sample was PBMCs, obtained 15 days after the yellow fever booster vaccination. These receptors were taken from a man aged 18 to 29 who received the YFV17D yellow fever vaccine.

This clonotype was recorded many times. The CDR3 DNA is TGTGCCAGCAGCTTAGACGGCACCGGGGAGCTGTTTTTT. The encoded protein is CASSLDGTGELFF. The chain combines TRBV7-8 with TRBJ2-2; D remains unclear. CDR1 is SGHVS and CDR2 is FQNEAQ in the germline V gene. The CDR3 is 13 residues long. V gave up 1 base and J gave up 4 bases, with 4 bases separating them.

This chain uses TRBV5-1 with TRBJ2-7, with 11 bases fitting TRBD1. CDR3 length equals 13 residues. J was trimmed by 7 bases and V by 4 bases; bases with no gene match: 4. Germline V gene data show CDR1 as SGHRS and CDR2 as YFSETQ. The CDR3 is CASSPRDRGEQYF. CDR3 in DNA: TGCGCCAGCAGCCCCCGGGACAGGGGGGAGCAGTACTTC.

This clonotype was seen a few times. The chain couples TRBV5-4 to TRBJ2-6; maybe TRBD1 (5 bases). In germline, CDR1 is SGHNT, CDR2 YYREEE (reference sequence). Trimming removed 2 bases from V and 1 base from J, with 7 bases in between. The CDR3 is 15 amino acids. CDR3 loop: CASSFRDSGANVLTF. The CDR3 region has the DNA TGTGCCAGCAGCTTCAGGGATTCTGGGGCCAACGTCCTGACTTTC.

The J gene is TRBJ2-7, the V gene TRBV12-3 or TRBV12-4; TRBD2 aligns across 12 bases. With 9 bases clipped from V and 4 bases from J, the junction kept 10 bases outside the gene matches. The CDR3 runs 15 residues. The CDR3 bases are TGTGCCAGTAGCATAGGACTAGCGGGGTTTTACGAGCAGTACGTC. Protein: CASSIGLAGFYEQYV.

The chain joins TRBV18 to TRBJ2-7; 9 bases are shared with TRBD1. V trimming: 4 bases; J trimming: 1 base; junction bases outside the gene matches: 5. Per germline, CDR1 KGHSH and CDR2 LQKENI. The CDR3 extends over 15 amino acids. CDR3 coding DNA: TGTGCCAGCTCACTGGGACAGGGAGAATCCTACGAGCAGTACGTC. This gives the protein CASSLGQGESYEQYV.

The V and J genes are TRBV5-1 and TRBJ1-6, with D possibly matching TRBD1 (5 bases). Trimming took 4 bases from V and 5 from J, leaving 16 bases between them. CDR1 SGHRS and CDR2 YFSETQ come from the germline V gene. The CDR3 contains 16 residues. The CDR3, as DNA: TGCGCCAGCAGCCCCTTTTGGGGGGTGGATAATTCACCCCTCCACTTT. Its protein product is CASSPFWGVDNSPLHF.

In this sample, this clonotype turned up many times. The rearrangement uses TRBV5-1 and TRBJ1-5; D gene ambiguous. This CDR3 is 15 amino acids long. Deletions cut 0 bases from V and 0 bases from J, with 7 bases between. Germline lookup yields CDR1 SGHRS and CDR2 YFSETQ. CDR3 amino acids: CASSLETGSNQPQHF. In DNA form, the CDR3 reads TGCGCCAGCAGCTTGGAGACGGGTAGCAATCAGCCCCAGCATTTT.

In its sample, this clonotype was seen many times. This chain connects TRBV11-2 to TRBJ2-4; D is undetermined. The germline V gene encodes CDR1 SGHAT and CDR2 FQNNGV. The CDR3 has 18 amino acids. Trimming removed 3 bases from V and 0 bases from J, with 18 bases in between. The CDR3 here is CASSLESWDLLAKNIQYF. The CDR3 nucleotides are TGTGCCAGCAGCTTGGAGAGCTGGGATTTACTAGCCAAAAACATTCAGTACTTC.

This clonotype has a handful of counts. The chain couples TRBV28 to TRBJ1-1; 7 bases map to TRBD1. This CDR3 region has 17 residues. The junction had 16 bases not matched to a gene; V was cut back by 7 bases and J by 2 bases. Germline assignment: CDR1 MDHEN and CDR2 SYDVKM. Here the CDR3 reads CASTFRTGAILNTEAFF. Written as DNA, the CDR3 is TGTGCCAGCACCTTTAGAACAGGGGCGATACTCAACACTGAAGCTTTCTTT. Filled out from reference TRBV28 and TRBJ1-1, the complete variable domain reads DVKVTQSSRYLVKRTGEKVFLECVQDMDHENMFWYRQDPGLGLRLIYFSYDVKMKEKGDIPEGYSVSREKKERFSLILESASTNQTSMYLCASTFRTGAILNTEAFFGQGTRLTVV.

Here the CDR3 reads CASSLGAPGTQYF. The CDR3 DNA follows: TGCGCCAGCAGCCTGGGGGCTCCAGGTACGCAGTATTTT. The chain joins TRBV4-1 to TRBJ2-3; tentative D call: TRBD1 (6 bases). The V gene's germline CDR1 is MGHRA and CDR2 YSYEKL. This CDR3 is 13 amino acids long. V lost 4 bases to trimming and J lost 8 bases, with 13 bases between them.

This clonotype has only a few counts. The DNA of the CDR3 is TGTGCCAGCAGCTCGAGCGGGGGAGTCACAGATACGCAGTATTTT. As protein: CASSSSGGVTDTQYF. The chain links TRBV5-4 to TRBJ2-3; 8 nucleotides match TRBD2. Per the germline V gene, CDR1 is SGHNT and CDR2 is YYREEE (reference sequence). This CDR3 has 15 amino acids. V gave up 3 bases and J gave up 2 bases; unmatched junction bases: 5. Full variable domain (outside the CDR3, taken from reference TRBV5-4 and TRBJ2-3): ETGVTQSPTHLIKTRGQQVTLRCSSQSGHNTVSWYQQALGQGPQFIFQYYREEENGRGNFPPRFSGLQFPNYSSELNVNALELDDSALYLCASSSSGGVTDTQYFGPGTRLTVL.

V usage is TRBV4-3 and J usage is TRBJ2-2; a weak D match, TRBD2 (6 bases). Germline loops: CDR1 LGHNA, CDR2 YSLEER. Between the trimmed V and J ends, which lost 4 bases and 4 bases, there was a span of 13 bases. The CDR3 has 15 amino acids. CDR3 region: CASSRREVGTGELFF. The CDR3 nucleotides read TGCGCCAGCAGCCGCAGGGAGGTTGGCACCGGGGAGCTGTTTTTT.

This clonotype was detected only a few times. This sequence joins TRBV4-2 and TRBJ2-1; 9 bases line up with TRBD2. The germline CDR1 and CDR2 sequences are LGHNA and YNFKEQ. Trimming took 3 bases from V and 7 from J; bases not matched to a gene: 7. CDR3 length: 15 residues. The CDR3 DNA reads as TGTGCCAGCAGCCATAGAGGGCTAGCGGGGAATGAGCAGTTCTTC. Protein product: CASSHRGLAGNEQFF.

V gene TRBV7-2 combines with J gene TRBJ1-6; D not certain. The CDR3 length is 15 residues. V was cut by 5 bases and J by 8 bases, with 16 bases left in between. CDR1 and CDR2 from the germline V gene are SGHTA and FQGNSA. This CDR3 is CASSRGSQRHSPLHF. In DNA form, the CDR3 reads TGTGCCAGCAGCCGCGGTTCCCAACGGCATTCACCCCTCCACTTT.

This clonotype was recorded at least ten times. The J gene is TRBJ2-7, the V gene TRBV9, with 10 bases lining up with TRBD2. CDR1 is SGDLS, CDR2 YYNGEE, per germline. The CDR3 has 15 residues. The trim removed 0 bases at V and 3 bases at J, leaving 3 bases unmatched. Here the CDR3 reads CASSVGTSGVYEQYF. CDR3 nucleotides: TGTGCCAGCAGCGTAGGAACTAGCGGGGTCTACGAGCAGTACTTC.

This clonotype was recorded at least ten times. CDR3 DNA sequence: TGTGCCAGCAGCTTCGACTTCCGGGGTGGTGAGCAGTTCTTC. Translation gives CASSFDFRGGEQFF. The chain is built from TRBV7-2 and TRBJ2-1; TRBD2 might be the D (5 bases). Per the germline V gene, CDR1 is SGHTA and CDR2 is FQGNSA. With 3 bases removed from V and 9 bases from J, the gap between germline ends came to 15 bases. The CDR3 is made up of 14 amino acids. Together with reference TRBV7-2 and TRBJ2-1, the CDR3 gives the full variable domain: GAGVSQSPSNKVTEKGKDVELRCDPISGHTALYWYRQSLGQGLEFLIYFQGNSAPDKSGLPSDRFSAERTGGSVSTLTIQRTQQEDSAVYLCASSFDFRGGEQFFGPGTRLTVL.

CDR3 DNA: TGTGCCAGCAGTAAGGGACACCTCAATGAGCAGTTCTTC. Translation: CASSKGHLNEQFF. This sequence joins TRBV27 and TRBJ2-1, with a possible D match to TRBD1 (6 bases). CDR1 and CDR2 from the germline V gene are MNHEY and SMNVEV (reference sequence). This CDR3 region has 13 residues. V lost 5 bases and J 6 bases, leaving 11 bases between the germline ends.

CDR3 DNA sequence: TGTGCCAGCAGTGAAGCGACAGTGTGGAATGAGCAGTTCTTC. The encoded protein is CASSEATVWNEQFF. The chain uses TRBV6-1 and TRBJ2-1; D perhaps matches TRBD1 (5 bases). The V end was cut by 0 bases, the J end by 7 bases, with 10 bases between. CDR3 size: 14 residues. Germline CDR1 reads MNHNS; CDR2 reads SASEGT.

Ten or more counts support this clonotype. CDR3 in amino acids: CASSPDRGQETQYF. CDR3 in DNA: TGCGCCAGCAGCCCGGACAGGGGCCAAGAGACCCAGTACTTC. This chain uses TRBV5-1 with TRBJ2-5, with TRBD1 identical over 9 bases. The trim removed 4 bases at V and 1 base at J, leaving 2 bases unmatched. Germline CDR1 SGHRS, CDR2 YFSETQ. The CDR3 spans 14 residues.

This sequence joins TRBV12-3 or TRBV12-4 and TRBJ1-1; D is ambiguous. This CDR3 region has 13 residues. V was cut by 2 bases and J by 5 bases, with 9 bases left in between. The CDR3 here is CASSLNSGTEAFF. DNA for the CDR3: TGTGCCAGCAGTTTAAATTCGGGGACTGAAGCTTTCTTT.